This entry is about one T cell receptor (beta chain). Antigen: not known. Here immunoSEQ multiplex PCR was the method, and the copy in TCRdb shows in-frame clones only, minus some. Here the sample spans around 320,000 clones, around 86% being singletons. The source of the sample is a study of shared clonotypes between healthy human individuals. Broader study findings: Shared across a few donors were roughly 4.8% of the naive CD4 clonotypes. Relative to their counterparts shared across all four donors, non-shared clonotypes exhibited diminished generation probabilities. How much donors shared clonotypes was expected to be affected by sequencing depth.

CDR1 is MNHEY, CDR2 SMNVEV, per germline (reference sequence). This CDR3 region has 16 residues. Between the trimmed V and J ends, which lost 6 bases and 3 bases, there was a span of 20 bases. The gene calls are TRBV27 and TRBJ1-2; TRBD1 is a possible D gene (6 bases). The source material was memory CD8+ T cells sorted from blood. The subset: CD45RO+ cells pooled with CCR7-negative TemRA cells. This receptor was identified in a man between 18 and 29 years old in good health. The CDR3 nucleotides are TGTGCCAGCAGCTCTGCCCCGGCAGGGGAGGACTATGGCTACACCTTC. This gives the protein CASSSAPAGEDYGYTF.